Listed below are T cell receptor beta chains from one sample, sequenced in a study of T cells after yellow fever vaccination. TCRdb ran MiXCR on the 5' RACE reads and lists one entry per CDR3 protein. Found here are 250,000 to 300,000 distinct CDR3 sequences, about 5.2% of them singletons; the top ten hold roughly 3.5%. The specimen was CD4+ T cells sorted from PBMCs, collected on the day of the yellow fever booster vaccination. All receptors derive from a young man who received the YFV17D yellow fever vaccine. Each CDR3 is given with its conserved first and last residue. A D gene is named only where the DNA matches it firmly. Where a row states a size, it is once, few, many or the class of an expanded clone; other rows omit it.

d_gene: NA
v_gene: TRBV6-5
j_gene: TRBJ2-7
abundance: few
CDR3aa: CASSYSRGYSYEQYF
CDR3nt: TGTGCCAGCAGTTACTCCAGGGGATATTCATACGAGCAGTACTTC

d_gene: NA
v_gene: TRBV15
j_gene: TRBJ2-7
abundance: few
CDR3aa: CATSRDLRQGNEQYF
CDR3nt: TGTGCCACCAGCAGAGATCTACGGCAGGGAAACGAGCAGTACTTC

d_gene: NA
v_gene: TRBV2
j_gene: TRBJ2-1
abundance: few
CDR3aa: CASSGGLRVHEQFF
CDR3nt: TGTGCCAGCAGTGGGGGTTTACGTGTCCATGAGCAGTTCTTC

d_gene: TRBD2
v_gene: TRBV5-8
j_gene: TRBJ2-1
abundance: NA
CDR3aa: CASSFGRANEQFF
CDR3nt: TGTGCCAGCAGCTTCGGGAGGGCCAATGAGCAGTTCTTC

d_gene: NA
v_gene: TRBV11-2
j_gene: TRBJ1-4
abundance: NA
CDR3aa: CASSLHRVAPEKLFF
CDR3nt: TGTGCCAGCAGCCTTCACAGGGTAGCTCCTGAAAAACTGTTTTTT

d_gene: TRBD2
v_gene: TRBV12-3/TRBV12-4
j_gene: TRBJ2-3
abundance: NA
CDR3aa: CASSLLAGIADTQYF
CDR3nt: TGTGCCAGCAGCTTACTAGCGGGGATTGCAGATACGCAGTATTTT

d_gene: TRBD2
v_gene: TRBV18
j_gene: TRBJ2-7
abundance: NA
CDR3aa: CASSPALGTTYEQYF
CDR3nt: TGTGCCAGCTCACCTGCGCTTGGGACTACCTACGAGCAGTACTTC

d_gene: NA
v_gene: TRBV7-9
j_gene: TRBJ1-1
abundance: many
CDR3aa: CASTIVLTEAFF
CDR3nt: TGTGCCAGCACCATCGTACTCACTGAAGCTTTCTTT

d_gene: NA
v_gene: TRBV19
j_gene: TRBJ2-6
abundance: NA
CDR3aa: CASSIKGSGANVLTF
CDR3nt: TGTGCCAGTAGTATCAAGGGCTCTGGGGCCAACGTCCTGACTTTC

d_gene: NA
v_gene: TRBV4-2
j_gene: TRBJ2-6
abundance: few
CDR3aa: CASSQMDTGANVLTF
CDR3nt: TGTGCCAGCAGCCAAATGGATACTGGGGCCAACGTCCTGACTTTC

d_gene: NA
v_gene: TRBV7-2
j_gene: TRBJ1-4
abundance: NA
CDR3aa: CASNLFGSNEKLFF
CDR3nt: TGTGCCAGCAATCTATTTGGGTCTAATGAAAAACTGTTTTTT

d_gene: NA
v_gene: TRBV4-2
j_gene: TRBJ1-4
abundance: few
CDR3aa: CASSPGGGREKLFF
CDR3nt: TGTGCCAGCAGCCCGGGGGGCGGACGAGAAAAACTGTTTTTT

d_gene: TRBD1
v_gene: TRBV4-2
j_gene: TRBJ2-1
abundance: many
CDR3aa: CASSQSGQGDDEQFF
CDR3nt: TGTGCCAGCAGCCAGTCGGGACAGGGTGATGATGAGCAGTTCTTC

d_gene: NA
v_gene: TRBV30
j_gene: TRBJ1-1
abundance: few
CDR3aa: CAWSVWGRHNTEAFF
CDR3nt: TGTGCCTGGAGTGTATGGGGCAGGCATAACACTGAAGCTTTCTTT